The rows below give T cell receptor beta chains drawn from one sample of a study of tumor-infiltrating lymphocytes in primary liver carcinoma. TCRdb used MiXCR to reprocess the multiplex PCR reads, holding one entry per CDR3 protein. Of just over 300,000 distinct CDR3 sequences in the sample, 50% to 75% are singletons; the top ten hold over 15%. The source material was peripheral blood. These receptors were taken from a woman in her thirties with primary liver carcinoma and hepatitis B virus infection. Each CDR3 is given with its conserved first and last residue. The D gene is left open where the match is weak. Size tells how often a clone was seen (once, few, many) or the class of an expanded clone, and some rows leave it out.

CDR3 DNA: TGCGCCAGCAGCCTCGGGACAGCGAACACCGGGGAGCTGTTTTTT
CDR3 protein: CASSLGTANTGELFF
J gene: TRBJ2-2
V gene: TRBV4-3
CDR3 length: 15
clone size: many
D gene: TRBD1

CDR3 DNA: TGTGCCAGCAGCCTGGATCCGCTGTGGACCCAGTACTTC
CDR3 protein: CASSLDPLWTQYF
J gene: TRBJ2-5
V gene: TRBV5-5
CDR3 length: 13
clone size: few
D gene: NA

CDR3 DNA: TGTATCAGCAGCTTAGCGGGCAGCTCCTACAATGAGCAGTTCTTC
CDR3 protein: CISSLAGSSYNEQFF
J gene: TRBJ2-1
V gene: TRBV7-9
CDR3 length: 15
clone size: NA
D gene: TRBD2

CDR3 DNA: TGCAGTGCTAGAGATGGGCCTGTGGGCTACACCTTC
CDR3 protein: CSARDGPVGYTF
J gene: TRBJ1-2
V gene: TRBV20-1
CDR3 length: 12
clone size: NA
D gene: NA

CDR3 DNA: TGTGCCAGCAGTCGAAGCTGGGACTTCACCTGCGAGCAGTACTTC
CDR3 protein: CASSRSWDFTCEQYF
J gene: TRBJ2-7
V gene: TRBV6-2/TRBV6-3
CDR3 length: 15
clone size: NA
D gene: NA

CDR3 DNA: TGTGCCAGCCGGTCCCCTAGCGGAGGCTACGAGCAGTACTTC
CDR3 protein: CASRSPSGGYEQYF
J gene: TRBJ2-7
V gene: TRBV6-6
CDR3 length: 14
clone size: many
D gene: TRBD2

CDR3 DNA: TGTGCCAGCAGTCCCAGGACAGGGGCCCACGAGCAGTACTTC
CDR3 protein: CASSPRTGAHEQYF
J gene: TRBJ2-7
V gene: TRBV6-5
CDR3 length: 14
clone size: many
D gene: TRBD1

CDR3 DNA: TGTGCCAACAGTGAAGATTCCAGGGGGGACACTGAAGCTTTCTTT
CDR3 protein: CANSEDSRGDTEAFF
J gene: TRBJ1-1
V gene: TRBV6-1
CDR3 length: 15
clone size: NA
D gene: TRBD1

CDR3 DNA: TGTGCCTGGGGGAGACAACTGGGACAGCCCCTGCATTTT
CDR3 protein: CAWGRQLGQPLHF
J gene: TRBJ1-5
V gene: TRBV30
CDR3 length: 13
clone size: NA
D gene: TRBD1

CDR3 DNA: TGTGCCAGCAACTTAGGGACAGGACTTGAAAAACTGTTTTTT
CDR3 protein: CASNLGTGLEKLFF
J gene: TRBJ1-4
V gene: TRBV5-6
CDR3 length: 14
clone size: once
D gene: TRBD1

CDR3 DNA: TGTGCCAGCACCCACCCACCACGGCCCCCTACTTATAGCAATCAGCCCCAGCATTTT
CDR3 protein: CASTHPPRPPTYSNQPQHF
J gene: TRBJ1-5
V gene: TRBV5-6
CDR3 length: 19
clone size: NA
D gene: NA

CDR3 DNA: TGTGCCAGCAGCCAGACCGGACTAGCGGCCAATGAGCAGTTCTTC
CDR3 protein: CASSQTGLAANEQFF
J gene: TRBJ2-1
V gene: TRBV7-8
CDR3 length: 15
clone size: NA
D gene: TRBD2

CDR3 DNA: TGCAGCGTCGCGCCGGGACCGAATCAGTCCCAGCATTTT
CDR3 protein: CSVAPGPNQSQHF
J gene: TRBJ1-5
V gene: TRBV29-1
CDR3 length: 13
clone size: NA
D gene: NA

CDR3 DNA: TGCAGCGTTGATAAGGGCATGATCGAGCACTACTTC
CDR3 protein: CSVDKGMIEHYF
J gene: TRBJ2-7
V gene: TRBV29-1
CDR3 length: 12
clone size: NA
D gene: NA

CDR3 DNA: TGTGCCAGCAGCCACGGGGTGGCCCAGCATTTT
CDR3 protein: CASSHGVAQHF
J gene: TRBJ1-5
V gene: TRBV12-3/TRBV12-4
CDR3 length: 11
clone size: many
D gene: NA

CDR3 DNA: TGTGCCAGCAGTTTTGGACTAGCGGGAGGTTTTGGGTTCTTC
CDR3 protein: CASSFGLAGGFGFF
J gene: TRBJ2-1
V gene: TRBV12-3/TRBV12-4
CDR3 length: 14
clone size: NA
D gene: TRBD2

CDR3 DNA: TGTGCCAGCAGTTTGGGAACCCGGGACTACTATACTAAGAGGGATACGCAGTATTTT
CDR3 protein: CASSLGTRDYYTKRDTQYF
J gene: TRBJ2-3
V gene: TRBV28
CDR3 length: 19
clone size: NA
D gene: TRBD2

CDR3 DNA: TGTGCCAGCAGCTTACCCCGACTAGTGGGAGGGCCTATGAATGAGCAGTTCTTC
CDR3 protein: CASSLPRLVGGPMNEQFF
J gene: TRBJ2-1
V gene: TRBV11-3
CDR3 length: 18
clone size: NA
D gene: TRBD2

CDR3 DNA: TGTGCCAGCAGCCAAGAAGTCTTTAGGACAGGGGGCAATGAGCAGTTCTTC
CDR3 protein: CASSQEVFRTGGNEQFF
J gene: TRBJ2-1
V gene: TRBV14
CDR3 length: 17
clone size: NA
D gene: TRBD1

CDR3 DNA: TGCAGCGCCCGGACAGGCCGAGGGAACACCGGGGAGCTGTTTTTT
CDR3 protein: CSARTGRGNTGELFF
J gene: TRBJ2-2
V gene: TRBV29-1
CDR3 length: 15
clone size: many
D gene: TRBD1

CDR3 DNA: TGTGCCAGCAGTTTAGCGACGCCAAGTTGGGCTAACTATGGCTACACCTTC
CDR3 protein: CASSLATPSWANYGYTF
J gene: TRBJ1-2
V gene: TRBV12-3/TRBV12-4
CDR3 length: 17
clone size: NA
D gene: NA

CDR3 DNA: TGTGCCATCAGTGAGACAGGGACGAACACTGAAGCTTTCTTT
CDR3 protein: CAISETGTNTEAFF
J gene: TRBJ1-1
V gene: TRBV10-3
CDR3 length: 14
clone size: many
D gene: NA

CDR3 DNA: TGTGCCAGCAGCCTAGACAGGGACAATGAAAAACTGTTTTTT
CDR3 protein: CASSLDRDNEKLFF
J gene: TRBJ1-4
V gene: TRBV28
CDR3 length: 14
clone size: NA
D gene: TRBD1

CDR3 DNA: TGTGCCAGCAGCCAAGGTAGCGGGATCGGGGAGCAGTACTTC
CDR3 protein: CASSQGSGIGEQYF
J gene: TRBJ2-7
V gene: TRBV4-2
CDR3 length: 14
clone size: many
D gene: TRBD2

CDR3 DNA: TGTGCCAGCACCTTGGGGGGGGGGAGGGCCTTCGAAGAGACCCAGTACTTC
CDR3 protein: CASTLGGGRAFEETQYF
J gene: TRBJ2-5
V gene: TRBV6-2/TRBV6-3
CDR3 length: 17
clone size: few
D gene: TRBD2

CDR3 DNA: TGCAGCGTTGAACCAATGAATGAGCAGTTCTTC
CDR3 protein: CSVEPMNEQFF
J gene: TRBJ2-1
V gene: TRBV29-1
CDR3 length: 11
clone size: many
D gene: NA

CDR3 DNA: TGTGCCAGCAAGCTGTTATCGGGAGAGACCCAGTACTTC
CDR3 protein: CASKLLSGETQYF
J gene: TRBJ2-5
V gene: TRBV12-3/TRBV12-4
CDR3 length: 13
clone size: many
D gene: NA

CDR3 DNA: TGTGCCAGCGGTTACTCGAAGGAGGGGGATGGTGGGGGCTACACCTTC
CDR3 protein: CASGYSKEGDGGGYTF
J gene: TRBJ1-2
V gene: TRBV6-6
CDR3 length: 16
clone size: NA
D gene: NA

CDR3 DNA: TGCGCCAGCAGTGAAGGCGTTGCGGGAGCCGGTACCTACGAGCAGTACTTC
CDR3 protein: CASSEGVAGAGTYEQYF
J gene: TRBJ2-7
V gene: TRBV6-1
CDR3 length: 17
clone size: once
D gene: TRBD2

CDR3 DNA: TGTGCCAGCAGTCCTGGGGGGATGGCAGCCTACGAGCAGTACTTC
CDR3 protein: CASSPGGMAAYEQYF
J gene: TRBJ2-7
V gene: TRBV6-2/TRBV6-3
CDR3 length: 15
clone size: NA
D gene: NA

CDR3 DNA: TGTGCCAGCAAAAAAACGGCTAGCGCCGGGGAGCTGTTTTTT
CDR3 protein: CASKKTASAGELFF
J gene: TRBJ2-2
V gene: TRBV6-6
CDR3 length: 14
clone size: few
D gene: NA

CDR3 DNA: TGTGCCAGCAGTTATGGCGGGATCTCCTACGAGCAGTACTTC
CDR3 protein: CASSYGGISYEQYF
J gene: TRBJ2-7
V gene: TRBV28
CDR3 length: 14
clone size: NA
D gene: NA

CDR3 DNA: TGCGCCAGCAGCAAGAAACAGGGGGCTGTCACTGAAGCTTTCTTT
CDR3 protein: CASSKKQGAVTEAFF
J gene: TRBJ1-1
V gene: TRBV4-1
CDR3 length: 15
clone size: few
D gene: TRBD1

CDR3 DNA: TGCGCCAGCAGCCAAGGGGGGGGGAAGGAGACCCAGTACTTC
CDR3 protein: CASSQGGGKETQYF
J gene: TRBJ2-5
V gene: TRBV4-1
CDR3 length: 14
clone size: NA
D gene: TRBD2

CDR3 DNA: TGTGCCAGCAGTAACGACAGAGCTACAGATGGCTACACCTTC
CDR3 protein: CASSNDRATDGYTF
J gene: TRBJ1-2
V gene: TRBV28
CDR3 length: 14
clone size: NA
D gene: NA

CDR3 DNA: TGTGCCAGCAGCCGAGTCTACGAGCAGTACTTC
CDR3 protein: CASSRVYEQYF
J gene: TRBJ2-7
V gene: TRBV11-2
CDR3 length: 11
clone size: many
D gene: NA

CDR3 DNA: TGTGCCAGCAGTTTACTGGGGGGCGTGGGGACTGAAGCTTTCTTT
CDR3 protein: CASSLLGGVGTEAFF
J gene: TRBJ1-1
V gene: TRBV12-3/TRBV12-4
CDR3 length: 15
clone size: many
D gene: NA

CDR3 DNA: TGTGCCAGCGGTGAGAGCGGGAGAAGCATGGATGAGCAGTTCTTC
CDR3 protein: CASGESGRSMDEQFF
J gene: TRBJ2-1
V gene: TRBV6-1
CDR3 length: 15
clone size: NA
D gene: TRBD2

CDR3 DNA: TGTGCCAGCAGTTTATACGGGACGGATCCCTATGGCTACACCTTC
CDR3 protein: CASSLYGTDPYGYTF
J gene: TRBJ1-2
V gene: TRBV28
CDR3 length: 15
clone size: few
D gene: NA

CDR3 DNA: TGTGCCAGCAGCTTAGAGAGCGGGAGGGGTTCCTACAATGAGCAGTTCTTC
CDR3 protein: CASSLESGRGSYNEQFF
J gene: TRBJ2-1
V gene: TRBV7-9
CDR3 length: 17
clone size: NA
D gene: TRBD2

CDR3 DNA: TGCGGCAGCACCCAAGGGACTAGCGGGCACGAGCAGTTCTTC
CDR3 protein: CGSTQGTSGHEQFF
J gene: TRBJ2-1
V gene: TRBV11-3
CDR3 length: 14
clone size: once
D gene: TRBD2

CDR3 DNA: TGTGCCAGCAGTCTCGACAGGGGGGACCTTGAAGCTTTCTTT
CDR3 protein: CASSLDRGDLEAFF
J gene: TRBJ1-1
V gene: TRBV14
CDR3 length: 14
clone size: few
D gene: TRBD1

CDR3 DNA: TGTGCCAGCAGTCGGGGACAGGGGCTTAATAGTAATGAGCAGTTCTTC
CDR3 protein: CASSRGQGLNSNEQFF
J gene: TRBJ2-1
V gene: TRBV6-2/TRBV6-3
CDR3 length: 16
clone size: many
D gene: TRBD1

CDR3 DNA: TGTGCCAGCAGCTTAAGCCAAAGAATCACTGAAGCTTTCTTT
CDR3 protein: CASSLSQRITEAFF
J gene: TRBJ1-1
V gene: TRBV7-8
CDR3 length: 14
clone size: few
D gene: NA

CDR3 DNA: TGTGCCAGCAGCCCCGGTAGAGGTAGCGGGATGTACGAGCAGTACTTC
CDR3 protein: CASSPGRGSGMYEQYF
J gene: TRBJ2-7
V gene: TRBV7-8
CDR3 length: 16
clone size: many
D gene: TRBD2

CDR3 DNA: TGCAGCGTGAAGGGACATGCCTATGGCTACACCTTC
CDR3 protein: CSVKGHAYGYTF
J gene: TRBJ1-2
V gene: TRBV29-1
CDR3 length: 12
clone size: few
D gene: NA

CDR3 DNA: TGTGCCAGCAGTCGAAAGAAGGGGACCCAGTACTTC
CDR3 protein: CASSRKKGTQYF
J gene: TRBJ2-5
V gene: TRBV11-2
CDR3 length: 12
clone size: NA
D gene: NA

CDR3 DNA: TGCAGCGTTGGGCTAGCGAGGGCAGAGACCCAGTACTTC
CDR3 protein: CSVGLARAETQYF
J gene: TRBJ2-5
V gene: TRBV29-1
CDR3 length: 13
clone size: NA
D gene: NA

CDR3 DNA: TGTGCCAGCAGCCCCTCACCTCAGACTAGCGGGAGCTACGAGCAGTACTTC
CDR3 protein: CASSPSPQTSGSYEQYF
J gene: TRBJ2-7
V gene: TRBV21-1
CDR3 length: 17
clone size: NA
D gene: NA

CDR3 DNA: TGTGCCAGGATACCGCCTAGCGTACAAGAGACCCAGTACTTC
CDR3 protein: CARIPPSVQETQYF
J gene: TRBJ2-5
V gene: TRBV7-8
CDR3 length: 14
clone size: NA
D gene: NA

CDR3 DNA: TGTGCCAGCAGCCAGAGAGCTGTCAATGAGCAGTTCTTC
CDR3 protein: CASSQRAVNEQFF
J gene: TRBJ2-1
V gene: TRBV11-2
CDR3 length: 13
clone size: NA
D gene: NA

CDR3 DNA: TGTGCCAGCGCGGTTCAGGGCTCCTGGGAGCAGTTCTTC
CDR3 protein: CASAVQGSWEQFF
J gene: TRBJ2-1
V gene: TRBV2
CDR3 length: 13
clone size: NA
D gene: NA

CDR3 DNA: TGTGCCATCAGTGAGTCCCCCCGGGGGTCTTCACCCCTCCACTTT
CDR3 protein: CAISESPRGSSPLHF
J gene: TRBJ1-6
V gene: TRBV10-3
CDR3 length: 15
clone size: NA
D gene: NA

CDR3 DNA: TGTGCCAGCAGCTTAGGGAGCCCCACCTACAAGCAGTACTTC
CDR3 protein: CASSLGSPTYKQYF
J gene: TRBJ2-7
V gene: TRBV7-9
CDR3 length: 14
clone size: NA
D gene: NA

CDR3 DNA: TGTGCCAGCGGGTGGACAGGGGTCACTAATGAAAAACTATTTTTT
CDR3 protein: CASGWTGVTNEKLFF
J gene: TRBJ1-4
V gene: TRBV6-5
CDR3 length: 15
clone size: NA
D gene: TRBD1

CDR3 DNA: TGTGCCAGCCCTATAGGTAGCGGGATTTACAATGAGCAGTTCTTC
CDR3 protein: CASPIGSGIYNEQFF
J gene: TRBJ2-1
V gene: TRBV7-9
CDR3 length: 15
clone size: once
D gene: TRBD2

CDR3 DNA: TGTGCCAGCAGTTACGCCCCAGGGTATGAGCAGTTCTTC
CDR3 protein: CASSYAPGYEQFF
J gene: TRBJ2-1
V gene: TRBV6-2/TRBV6-3
CDR3 length: 13
clone size: NA
D gene: NA